A selection of T cell receptor beta chains follows, all from one sample in a study of OX40 agonist ivuxolimab in advanced cancers. Sequenced by immunoSEQ multiplex PCR; TCRdb stores in-frame clones only, minus some. The data contain about 88,000 clones, around nine tenths of them singletons. The starting material was CD4+ or CD8+ T cells sorted from blood, obtained in a trial of the OX40 agonist ivuxolimab. The source is an adult with an advanced solid tumor such as melanoma, head and neck, liver or kidney cancer. The CDR3 runs from the conserved cysteine through the conserved F or W. Only part of the rows carry a size: once, few, many, or a class if the clone is expanded.

V: TRBV18; size: -; J: TRBJ2-7; CDR3: CASSPQGSHEQYF
V: TRBV6-5; size: -; J: TRBJ2-7; CDR3: CASSYSGRGYEQYF
V: TRBV6-7; size: -; J: TRBJ1-4; CDR3: CASSSPGQGAEKLFF
V: TRBV6-1; size: once; J: TRBJ1-6; CDR3: CATHQQSSYNSPLHF
V: TRBV2; size: -; J: TRBJ1-5; CDR3: CASTQGNNQPQHF
V: TRBV5-1; size: -; J: TRBJ1-4; CDR3: CASSPGTNFATNEKLFF
V: TRBV15; size: once; J: TRBJ2-3; CDR3: CATSRDMAAASSDTQYF
V: TRBV7-9; size: once; J: TRBJ1-1; CDR3: CASSHGTGGGRTEAFF
V: TRBV7-3; size: -; J: TRBJ2-1; CDR3: CASSLRGPGQGSNEQFF
V: TRBV10-1; size: -; J: TRBJ2-2; CDR3: CASSVASGENTGELFF
V: TRBV11-2; size: few; J: TRBJ1-5; CDR3: CASSLGGGNQPQHF
V: TRBV10-1; size: -; J: TRBJ2-7; CDR3: CASSESVHGEQYF
V: TRBV18; size: -; J: TRBJ2-3; CDR3: CASSPGLAGGDTQYF